The TCR beta chain described here comes from a study of long-term antiretroviral therapy in people with HIV. Version v3.0 of the immunoSEQ assay was performed at survey level. Each sample aimed for roughly 40,000-55,000 sequenced T-cell genomes. TCRdb's table, derived via immunoSEQ multiplex PCR, lists solely in-frame clones and lacks some. The sample includes about 18,000 clones, under 85% seen only once; the top ten take roughly an eighth. Treated in the United States were all of the participants with HIV. The sample in question was unsorted PBMCs, obtained 0.3 years after starting antiretroviral therapy. The sequence derives from a woman aged 45-65 years with HIV.

CDR3 residues: CASSRTSGIADTQYF. The CDR3 bases are TGTGCCAGCAGCAGGACTAGCGGGATCGCAGATACGCAGTATTTT. This chain uses TRBV7-2 with TRBJ2-3; 12 bases map to TRBD2. With V trimmed by 5 bases and J by 4 bases, 4 bases remained unmatched. CDR1 SGHTA and CDR2 FQGNSA come from the germline V gene. The CDR3 runs to 15 residues.